This TCR beta chain emerged from a study of Graves' ophthalmopathy and Graves' hyperthyroidism. General observations from the study: The blood repertoire also included most expanded thyroid clonotypes above 0.001 frequency.

This clonotype was observed a handful of times. Antigen unknown. Establishment of the diagnosis relied upon clinical symptoms, serum thyroxine, TRAb, thyroid ultrasound and orbital computed tomography. Out of around 9.7 ml of fresh peripheral blood, PBMCs were obtained. RNA transcripts provided the template for amplifying TCR beta CDR3 regions. First-round RT-PCR used HTBI primers; second-round multiplex PCR followed. TCRdb ran MiXCR on the multiplex PCR reads and lists one entry per CDR3 protein. The sample contains 300,000 to 450,000 distinct CDR3 sequences, about 17% of which appear only once. In germline, CDR1 is LNHDA, CDR2 SQIVND (reference sequence). With V trimmed by 1 base and J by 2 bases, 6 bases remained unmatched. This CDR3 spans 17 amino acids.

Input material: peripheral blood. V usage is TRBV19 and J usage is TRBJ2-1, with 9 bases matching TRBD2. This clonotype was sampled from an adult woman with stable Graves' hyperthyroidism. CDR3 region: CASSIVPAGGAYNEQFF. In DNA, the CDR3 is TGTGCCAGTAGTATAGTGCCTGCGGGAGGGGCCTACAATGAGCAGTTCTTC.